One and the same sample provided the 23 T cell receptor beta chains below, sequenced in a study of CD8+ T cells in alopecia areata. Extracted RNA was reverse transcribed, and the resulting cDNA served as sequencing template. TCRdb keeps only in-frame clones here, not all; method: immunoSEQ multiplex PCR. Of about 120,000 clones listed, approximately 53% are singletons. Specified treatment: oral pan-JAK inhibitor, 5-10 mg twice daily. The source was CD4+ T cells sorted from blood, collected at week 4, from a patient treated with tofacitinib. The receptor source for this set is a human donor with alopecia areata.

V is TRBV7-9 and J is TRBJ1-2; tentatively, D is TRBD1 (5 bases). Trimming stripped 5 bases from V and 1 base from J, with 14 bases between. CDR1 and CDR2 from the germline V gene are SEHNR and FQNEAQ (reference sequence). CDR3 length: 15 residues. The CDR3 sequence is CASSTLTGVNYGYTF. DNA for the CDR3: TGTGCCAGCAGCACACTAACAGGAGTTAACTATGGCTACACCTTC.

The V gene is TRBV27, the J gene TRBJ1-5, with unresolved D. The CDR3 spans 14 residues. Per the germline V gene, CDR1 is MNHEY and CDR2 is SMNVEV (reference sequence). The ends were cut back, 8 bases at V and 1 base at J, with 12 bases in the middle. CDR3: CASGRTGSNQPQHF. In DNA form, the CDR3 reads TGTGCCAGCGGGAGGACGGGGAGCAATCAGCCCCAGCATTTT.

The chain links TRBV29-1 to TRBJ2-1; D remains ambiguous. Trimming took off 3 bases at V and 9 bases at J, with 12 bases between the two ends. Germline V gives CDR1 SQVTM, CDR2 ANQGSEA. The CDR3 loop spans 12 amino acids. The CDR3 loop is CSVDLPGLEQFF. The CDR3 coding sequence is TGCAGCGTTGATCTTCCGGGCCTTGAGCAGTTCTTC.

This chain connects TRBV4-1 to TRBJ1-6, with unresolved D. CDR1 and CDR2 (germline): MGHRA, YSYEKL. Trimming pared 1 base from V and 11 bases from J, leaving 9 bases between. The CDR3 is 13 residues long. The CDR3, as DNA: TGCGCCAGCAGCCAAGTCTTATTGGCACCCCTCCACTTT. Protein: CASSQVLLAPLHF.

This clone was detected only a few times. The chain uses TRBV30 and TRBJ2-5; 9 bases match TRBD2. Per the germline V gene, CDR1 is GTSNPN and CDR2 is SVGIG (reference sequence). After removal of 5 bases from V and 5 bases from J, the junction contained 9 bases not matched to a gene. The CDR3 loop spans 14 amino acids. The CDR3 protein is CAWSLTSGWETQYF. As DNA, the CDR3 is TGTGCCTGGTCCTTGACTAGCGGCTGGGAGACCCAGTACTTC.

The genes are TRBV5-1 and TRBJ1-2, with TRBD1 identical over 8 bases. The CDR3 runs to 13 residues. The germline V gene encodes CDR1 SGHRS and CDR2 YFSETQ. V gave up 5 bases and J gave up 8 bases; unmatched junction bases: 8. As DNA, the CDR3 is TGCGCCAGCAGAAACGGACAGGGAGGAGGCTACACCTTC. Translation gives CASRNGQGGGYTF.

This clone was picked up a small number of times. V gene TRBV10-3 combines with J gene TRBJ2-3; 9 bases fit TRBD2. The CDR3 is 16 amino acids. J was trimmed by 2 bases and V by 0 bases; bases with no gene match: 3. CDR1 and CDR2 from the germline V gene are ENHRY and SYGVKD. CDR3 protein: CAISESTSGYTDTQYF. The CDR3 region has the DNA TGTGCCATCAGTGAGTCTACTAGCGGGTACACAGATACGCAGTATTTT.

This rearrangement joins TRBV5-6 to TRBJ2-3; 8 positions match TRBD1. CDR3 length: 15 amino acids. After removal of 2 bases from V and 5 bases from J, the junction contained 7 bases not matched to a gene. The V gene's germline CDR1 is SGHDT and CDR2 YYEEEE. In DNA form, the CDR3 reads TGTGCCAGCAGCTTTTTCGGGACAGGTGGAGATACGCAGTATTTT. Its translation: CASSFFGTGGDTQYF.

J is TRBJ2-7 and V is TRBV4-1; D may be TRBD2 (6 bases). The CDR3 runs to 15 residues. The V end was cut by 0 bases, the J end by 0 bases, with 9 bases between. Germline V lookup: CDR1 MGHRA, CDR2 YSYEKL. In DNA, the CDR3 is TGCGCCAGCAGCCAAGAAGAGGACTACTCCTACGAGCAGTACTTC. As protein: CASSQEEDYSYEQYF.

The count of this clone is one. Here the CDR3 DNA reads TGTGCCAGCAGTGAAATGGGGGGTCCCAACTATGGCTACACCTTC. Protein sequence: CASSEMGGPNYGYTF. The chain uses TRBV6-1 and TRBJ1-2, with D possibly TRBD1 on 5 matching bases. Germline loops: CDR1 MNHNS, CDR2 SASEGT. Trimming cost V 2 bases and J 2 bases, with 12 bases left between them. The CDR3 sequence is 15 residues long.

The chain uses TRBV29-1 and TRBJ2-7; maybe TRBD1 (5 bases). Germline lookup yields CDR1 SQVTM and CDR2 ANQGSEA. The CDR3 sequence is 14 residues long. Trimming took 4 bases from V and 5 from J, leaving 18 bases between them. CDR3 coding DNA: TGCAGCGTTGCTTTACGAGCAGGGCTGCACGAGCAGTACTTC. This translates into CSVALRAGLHEQYF.

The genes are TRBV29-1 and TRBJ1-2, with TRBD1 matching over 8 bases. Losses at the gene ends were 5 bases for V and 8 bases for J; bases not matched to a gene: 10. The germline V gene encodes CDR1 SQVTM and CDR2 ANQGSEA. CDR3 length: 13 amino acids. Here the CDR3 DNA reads TGCAGCGTTCGAGACCCAGGGGGCAGAGGCTACACCTTC. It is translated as CSVRDPGGRGYTF. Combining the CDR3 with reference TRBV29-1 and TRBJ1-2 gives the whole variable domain SAVISQKPSRDICQRGTSLTIQCQVDSQVTMMFWYRQQPGQSLTLIATANQGSEATYESGFVIDKFPISRPNLTFSTLTVSNMSPEDSSIYLCSVRDPGGRGYTFGSGTRLTVV.

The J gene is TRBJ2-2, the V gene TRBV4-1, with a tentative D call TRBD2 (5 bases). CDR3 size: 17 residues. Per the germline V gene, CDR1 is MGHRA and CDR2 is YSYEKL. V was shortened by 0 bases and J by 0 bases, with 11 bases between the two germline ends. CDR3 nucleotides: TGCGCCAGCAGCCAAGAGATGAGCGGAACGAACACCGGGGAGCTGTTTTTT. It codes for CASSQEMSGTNTGELFF.

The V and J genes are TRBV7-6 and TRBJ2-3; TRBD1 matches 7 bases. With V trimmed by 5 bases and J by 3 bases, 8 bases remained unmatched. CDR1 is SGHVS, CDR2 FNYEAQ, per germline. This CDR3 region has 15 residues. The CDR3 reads CASSLLDRKTDTQYF. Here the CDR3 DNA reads TGTGCCAGCAGCCTCCTGGACAGGAAAACAGATACGCAGTATTTT.

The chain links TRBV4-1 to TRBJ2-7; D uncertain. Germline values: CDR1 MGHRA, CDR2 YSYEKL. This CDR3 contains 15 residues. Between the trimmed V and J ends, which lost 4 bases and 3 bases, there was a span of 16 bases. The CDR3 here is CASSPLTVISYEQYF. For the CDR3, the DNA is TGCGCCAGCAGCCCCCTTACAGTCATTAGCTACGAGCAGTACTTC.

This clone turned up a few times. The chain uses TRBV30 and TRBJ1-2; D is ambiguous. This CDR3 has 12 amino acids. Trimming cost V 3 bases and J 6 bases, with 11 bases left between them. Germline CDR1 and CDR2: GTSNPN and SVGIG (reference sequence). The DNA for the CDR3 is TGTGCCTGGAGACGAGGGAGTCATGGCTACACCTTC. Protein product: CAWRRGSHGYTF.

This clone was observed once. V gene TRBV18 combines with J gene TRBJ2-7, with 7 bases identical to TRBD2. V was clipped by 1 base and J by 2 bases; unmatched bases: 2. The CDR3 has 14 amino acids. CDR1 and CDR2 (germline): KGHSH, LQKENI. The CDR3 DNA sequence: TGTGCCAGCTCACCACGGGAGGGTGCCTACGAGCAGTACTTC. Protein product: CASSPREGAYEQYF.

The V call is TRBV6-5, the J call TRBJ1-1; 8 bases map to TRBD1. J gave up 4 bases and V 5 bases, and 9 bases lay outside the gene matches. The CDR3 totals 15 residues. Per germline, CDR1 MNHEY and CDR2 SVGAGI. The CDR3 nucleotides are TGTGCCAGCAGTGCCAACCAGGGGGCCAGCACTGAAGCTTTCTTT. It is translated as CASSANQGASTEAFF.

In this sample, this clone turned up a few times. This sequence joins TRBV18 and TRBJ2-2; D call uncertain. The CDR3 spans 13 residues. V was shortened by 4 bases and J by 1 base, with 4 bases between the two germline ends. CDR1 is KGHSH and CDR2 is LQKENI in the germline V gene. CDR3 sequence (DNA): TGTGCCAGCTCACAACAGAACACCGGGGAGCTGTTTTTT. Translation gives CASSQQNTGELFF.

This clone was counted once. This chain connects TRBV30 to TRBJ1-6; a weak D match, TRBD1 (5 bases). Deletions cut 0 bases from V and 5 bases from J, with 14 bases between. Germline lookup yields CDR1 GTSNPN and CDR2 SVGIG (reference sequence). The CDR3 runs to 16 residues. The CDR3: CAWSVKGREDNSPLHF. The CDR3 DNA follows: TGTGCCTGGAGTGTAAAGGGCAGGGAGGATAATTCACCCCTCCACTTT.

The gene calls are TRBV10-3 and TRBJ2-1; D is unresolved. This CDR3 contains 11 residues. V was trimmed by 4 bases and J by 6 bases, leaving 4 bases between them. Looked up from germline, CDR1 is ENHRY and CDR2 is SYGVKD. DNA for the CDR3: TGTGCCATCAGTGCGGCCAATGAGCAGTTCTTC. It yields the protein CAISAANEQFF.

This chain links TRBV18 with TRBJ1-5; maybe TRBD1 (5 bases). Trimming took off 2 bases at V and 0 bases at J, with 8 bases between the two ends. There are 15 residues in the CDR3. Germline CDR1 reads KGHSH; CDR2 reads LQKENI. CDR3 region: CASSPNRGSNQPQHF. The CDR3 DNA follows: TGTGCCAGCTCACCAAATAGGGGTAGCAATCAGCCCCAGCATTTT.

The CDR3 nucleotides are TGTGCCAGCTCACGGTCCCCCCCGGAGGGCTACACCTTC. Protein: CASSRSPPEGYTF. The V call is TRBV18, the J call TRBJ1-2; no clear D. Trimming removed 4 bases from V and 8 bases from J, with 14 bases in between. The CDR3 has 13 amino acids. CDR1 is KGHSH, CDR2 LQKENI, per germline.